The entry that follows covers one T cell receptor beta chain sequence. The method was immunoSEQ multiplex PCR; TCRdb's version includes in-frame clones alone and lacks a portion of them. The data hold 63,000 or so clones, with roughly 82% observed a single time. This sample was taken from a study of blood T cell repertoires in COVID-19. V lost 3 bases and J 1 base, leaving 8 bases between the germline ends. Germline V CDR1 and CDR2: MNHEY, SMNVEV (reference sequence). This CDR3 has 14 residues. The J gene is TRBJ2-3, the V gene TRBV27; no definite D call. The sequencing sample was made of peripheral blood. The receptor was isolated from a human donor in a cohort sampled during active COVID-19. The CDR3 spells CASSFLRGTDTQYF. CDR3 nucleotide sequence: TGTGCCAGCAGTTTTCTGAGAGGCACAGATACGCAGTATTTT.